This T cell receptor beta chain was profiled in a study of blood T cell repertoires in COVID-19. The overall study: Samples of COVID-19 (acute and convalescent) were obtained from the United States, Italy and Spain.

In the authors' methods: Estimates of nucleated cell counts were drawn from the amplification of reference gene primers. Libraries were prepared by immunoSEQ multiplex PCR; TCRdb keeps only in-frame clonotypes and omits some of them. V and J calls plus clone size are reproduced from that table; the DNA served to infer D and trimming. The sample lists approximately 60,000 clones; approximately 84% were seen once. Between the trimmed V and J ends, which lost 0 bases and 7 bases, there was a span of 11 bases. Looked up from germline, CDR1 is LGHDT and CDR2 is YNNKEL (reference sequence). The CDR3 consists of 14 residues.

V gene TRBV3-1 (or the pseudogene TRBV3-2) combines with J gene TRBJ2-3, with D tentatively TRBD2 (5 bases). The sequenced material came from peripheral blood. This receptor was identified in a man between 50 and 59 years old with active COVID-19. For the CDR3, the DNA is TGTGCCAGCAGCCAAGAAGGAGGCGGGTATACGCAGTATTTT. Protein product: CASSQEGGGYTQYF.